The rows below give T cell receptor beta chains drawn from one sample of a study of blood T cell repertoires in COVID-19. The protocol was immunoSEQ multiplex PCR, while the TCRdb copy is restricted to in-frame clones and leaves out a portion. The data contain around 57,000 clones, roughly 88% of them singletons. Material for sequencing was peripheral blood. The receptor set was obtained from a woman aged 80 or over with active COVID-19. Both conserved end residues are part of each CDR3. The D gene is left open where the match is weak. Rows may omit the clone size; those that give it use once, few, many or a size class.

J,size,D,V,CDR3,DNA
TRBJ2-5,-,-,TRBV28,CASSLISQETQYF,TGTGCCAGCAGTTTAATCTCTCAAGAGACCCAGTACTTC
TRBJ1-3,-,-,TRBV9,CASSVDRARSGNTIYF,TGTGCCAGCAGCGTAGACAGGGCCCGCTCTGGAAACACCATATATTTT
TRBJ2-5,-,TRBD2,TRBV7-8,CASSLTRLASETQYF,TGTGCCAGCAGCTTGACCCGACTAGCGAGTGAGACCCAGTACTTC
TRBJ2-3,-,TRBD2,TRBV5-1,CASSQLAGGTDTQYF,TGCGCCAGCAGCCAACTAGCGGGGGGCACAGATACGCAGTATTTT
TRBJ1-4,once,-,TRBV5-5,CASSLAGHSNEKLFF,TGTGCCAGCAGCTTGGCGGGACATTCTAATGAAAAACTGTTTTTT
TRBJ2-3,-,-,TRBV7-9,CASSLSPLGATDTQYF,TGTGCCAGCAGCTTGTCCCCTTTGGGAGCCACAGATACGCAGTATTTT
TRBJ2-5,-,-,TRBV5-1,CASSWSSEETQYF,TGCGCCAGCAGCTGGTCTAGCGAAGAGACCCAGTACTTC
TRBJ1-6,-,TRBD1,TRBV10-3,CAISESTGVYGGSPLHF,TGTGCCATCAGTGAGTCGACAGGGGTATATGGAGGTTCACCCCTCCACTTT
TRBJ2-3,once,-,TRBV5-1,CASSLGPDNTQYF,TGCGCCAGCAGCTTGGGGCCCGACAATACGCAGTATTTT
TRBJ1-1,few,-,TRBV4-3,CASSQDRNTEAFF,TGCGCCAGCAGCCAGGACAGGAACACTGAAGCTTTCTTT